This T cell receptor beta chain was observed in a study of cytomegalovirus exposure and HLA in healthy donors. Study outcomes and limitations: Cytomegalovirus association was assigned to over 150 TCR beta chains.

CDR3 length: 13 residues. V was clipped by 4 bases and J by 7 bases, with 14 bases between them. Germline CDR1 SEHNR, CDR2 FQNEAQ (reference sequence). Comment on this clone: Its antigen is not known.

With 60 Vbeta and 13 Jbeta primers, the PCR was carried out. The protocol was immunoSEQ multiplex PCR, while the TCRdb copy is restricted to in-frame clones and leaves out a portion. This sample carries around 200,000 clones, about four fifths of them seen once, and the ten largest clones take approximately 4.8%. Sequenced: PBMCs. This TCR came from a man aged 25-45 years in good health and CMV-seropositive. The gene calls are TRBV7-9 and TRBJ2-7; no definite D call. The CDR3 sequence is CASSSYLLREQYF. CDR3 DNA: TGTGCCAGCAGCTCCTATTTATTACGTGAGCAGTACTTC.